This entry features one T cell receptor (beta chain) sequence. This record comes from a study of blood T cell repertoires in COVID-19. Across the study: From T cells, B-cell-depleted T cells, or PBMCs came the material, which was cDNA or gDNA.

Per the authors' pipeline: Scientists estimated how many nucleated cells there were by amplifying reference gene primers. The method was immunoSEQ multiplex PCR; TCRdb's version includes in-frame clones alone and lacks a portion of them. The V and J calls and the clone size are those of that table, but D and trimming were determined from the DNA. The sample has about 190,000 clones; about four fifths are singletons. This receptor was taken from a woman aged 30 to 39 who had been exposed to COVID-19. The sample taken for sequencing was PBMCs or T cells enriched from blood (not recorded which).

In nucleotides, the CDR3 is TGTGCCAGCAGCTTTAGCGGGGGCCGGAACACCGGGGAGCTGTTTTTT. Its protein is CASSFSGGRNTGELFF. The chain uses TRBV7-6 and TRBJ2-2; 9 bases fit TRBD2. Germline assignment: CDR1 SGHVS and CDR2 FNYEAQ. The CDR3 covers 16 residues. Trimming removed 3 bases from V and 1 base from J; junction bases left unmatched: 3.